The 18 T cell receptor beta chains presented below share a single source sample, sequenced in a study of OX40 agonist ivuxolimab in advanced cancers. Libraries were prepared by immunoSEQ multiplex PCR; TCRdb keeps only in-frame clonotypes and omits some of them. There are roughly 41,000 clones in the sample; just over 85% occur only once, and roughly 54% lies in the top ten. Material: CD4+ or CD8+ T cells sorted from blood, obtained in a trial of the OX40 agonist ivuxolimab. These receptors all stem from an adult with an advanced solid tumor such as melanoma, head and neck, liver or kidney cancer.

The rearrangement uses TRBV7-2 and TRBJ2-1, with D possibly TRBD1 on 5 matching bases. The V end was cut by 3 bases, the J end by 9 bases, with 15 bases between. This CDR3 is built from 14 residues. The germline V gene encodes CDR1 SGHTA and CDR2 FQGNSA. This CDR3 reads CASSLAGPTGEQFF. CDR3 in DNA: TGTGCCAGCAGCTTGGCCGGTCCTACAGGTGAGCAGTTCTTC.

This clone was counted a single time. The V gene is TRBV27, the J gene TRBJ1-2; TRBD1 agrees at 7 bases. Looked up from germline, CDR1 is MNHEY and CDR2 is SMNVEV (reference sequence). Unmatched junction bases numbered 5, after V lost 2 bases and J lost 8 bases. The CDR3 spans 13 residues. CDR3 sequence reads: CASSLRQDRGYTF. The CDR3 nucleotides are TGTGCCAGCAGTTTAAGACAGGACAGGGGCTACACCTTC.

This clone was observed a handful of times. The chain links TRBV6-4 to TRBJ1-1, with D possibly being TRBD1 (6 bases). The CDR3 consists of 13 residues. Trimming pared 6 bases from V and 0 bases from J, leaving 8 bases between. Looked up from germline, CDR1 is MRHNA and CDR2 is SNTAGT. CDR3 nucleotide sequence: TGTGCCAGCAGCTGGACAGTGAACACTGAAGCTTTCTTT. Amino acid sequence: CASSWTVNTEAFF.

This clone was counted between two and nine times. This chain joins TRBV5-1 and TRBJ1-5; D call uncertain. This CDR3 is 13 amino acids long. From germline, CDR1 is SGHRS and CDR2 YFSETQ. V lost 4 bases and J lost 5, with 10 bases in between. Here the CDR3 reads CASSPLYDQPQHF. CDR3 sequence (DNA): TGCGCCAGCAGCCCACTTTATGATCAGCCCCAGCATTTT.

J is TRBJ1-1 and V is TRBV6-5, with a possible D match to TRBD1 (5 bases). Germline lookup yields CDR1 MNHEY and CDR2 SVGAGI. CDR3 length equals 13 residues. V was clipped by 2 bases and J by 5 bases, with 9 bases between them. The CDR3 DNA reads TGTGCCAGCAGTTACATTGGGGGGACTGAAGCTTTCTTT. Translated, it gives CASSYIGGTEAFF.

V gene TRBV9 combines with J gene TRBJ2-2, with D perhaps TRBD2 (5 bases). This CDR3 is built from 15 residues. V lost 2 bases and J 1 base, leaving 9 bases between the germline ends. Germline V gene sequence: CDR1 SGDLS, CDR2 YYNGEE. The CDR3 DNA is TGTGCCAGCAGCGTCTGGCGGGTGAACACCGGGGAGCTGTTTTTT. Amino acid sequence: CASSVWRVNTGELFF.

The rearrangement joins TRBV14 to TRBJ2-7, with D possibly being TRBD1 (6 bases). The CDR3 extends over 13 amino acids. The V end lost 5 bases, the J end lost 7 bases, and 15 bases lay between the germline ends. Germline CDR1 is SGHDN and CDR2 is FVKESK. This CDR3 reads CASSYPGTIEQYF. As DNA, the CDR3 is TGTGCCAGCAGCTACCCCGGGACAATAGAGCAGTACTTC.

This clone was picked up a small number of times. The rearrangement links TRBV9 to TRBJ2-3; D gene ambiguous. Looked up from germline, CDR1 is SGDLS and CDR2 is YYNGEE. V lost 3 bases, J lost 3 bases, and 8 bases lay in between. The CDR3 runs 13 residues. For the CDR3, the DNA is TGTGCCAGCAGCGCCTTTAGGACAGATACGCAGTATTTT. This gives the protein CASSAFRTDTQYF.

The table lists this clone with a count of one. The rearrangement uses TRBV19 and TRBJ1-6; D gene unclear. Germline assignment: CDR1 LNHDA and CDR2 SQIVND (reference sequence). V was shortened by 8 bases and J by 7 bases, with 18 bases between the two germline ends. The CDR3 covers 15 residues. This CDR3 is CASGAALGGNSPLHF. For the CDR3, the DNA is TGTGCCAGTGGTGCGGCGCTGGGAGGGAATTCACCCCTCCACTTT.

V gene TRBV6-5 combines with J gene TRBJ1-4; perhaps TRBD1 as D (6 bases). CDR1 is MNHEY and CDR2 is SVGAGI in the germline V gene. There are 13 residues in the CDR3. Trimming pared 8 bases from V and 8 bases from J, leaving 15 bases between. The CDR3 DNA reads as TGTGCCAGCCGTAAACAGGGAATCGAAAAACTGTTTTTT. This translates into CASRKQGIEKLFF.

The V call is TRBV9, the J call TRBJ2-7, with 12 nucleotides matching TRBD2. J was trimmed by 4 bases and V by 3 bases; bases with no gene match: 8. CDR1 and CDR2 (germline): SGDLS, YYNGEE. The CDR3 is 16 amino acids. This CDR3 is CASSASTSGSGYEQYF. CDR3 coding DNA: TGTGCCAGCAGCGCTTCGACTAGCGGGAGCGGGTACGAGCAGTACTTC.

The chain is built from TRBV2 and TRBJ2-4; 12 nucleotides line up with TRBD2. The germline V gene has CDR1 SNHLY and CDR2 FYNNEI. The CDR3 extends over 15 amino acids. J gave up 3 bases and V 5 bases, and 2 bases lay outside the gene matches. The CDR3, as DNA: TGTGCCAGCAGTCCGACTAGCGGGGGCAAAAACATTCAGTACTTC. Amino acid sequence: CASSPTSGGKNIQYF.

In its sample, this clone was seen once. This chain joins TRBV5-1 and TRBJ2-2; 9 nucleotides agree with TRBD1. This CDR3 has 15 amino acids. Per germline, CDR1 SGHRS and CDR2 YFSETQ. J gave up 5 bases and V 0 bases, and 2 bases lay outside the gene matches. DNA of the CDR3: TGCGCCAGCAGCTTGGGAGGGACAGGGACCGGGGAGCTGTTTTTT. Translation: CASSLGGTGTGELFF.

V usage is TRBV7-2 and J usage is TRBJ2-5; 7 positions agree with TRBD1. CDR1 and CDR2 (germline): SGHTA, FQGNSA. This CDR3 has 14 amino acids. V trimming: 5 bases; J trimming: 3 bases; junction bases outside the gene matches: 6. The CDR3 DNA follows: TGTGCCAGCAGCCCGGGACAGAGAAAAGAGACCCAGTACTTC. The encoded protein is CASSPGQRKETQYF.

This clone has just a few counts. This rearrangement joins TRBV18 to TRBJ1-1; D ambiguous. Per the germline V gene, CDR1 is KGHSH and CDR2 is LQKENI. The CDR3 consists of 12 residues. V lost 2 bases and J lost 3, with 4 bases in between. CDR3 sequence reads: CASSPAYTEAFF. The DNA of the CDR3 is TGTGCCAGCTCACCAGCGTACACTGAAGCTTTCTTT. The whole variable domain, filled in from reference TRBV18 and TRBJ1-1, reads NAGVMQNPRHLVRRRGQEARLRCSPMKGHSHVYWYRQLPEEGLKFMVYLQKENIIDESGMPKERFSAEFPKEGPSILRIQQVVRGDSAAYFCASSPAYTEAFFGQGTRLTVV.

The rearrangement uses TRBV6-6 and TRBJ2-7; 7 positions agree with TRBD1. Germline V lookup: CDR1 MNHNY, CDR2 SVGAGI (reference sequence). V was clipped by 0 bases and J by 5 bases; unmatched bases: 10. The CDR3 has 16 residues. The CDR3 here is CASSYSRAFTGDEQYF. CDR3 coding DNA: TGTGCCAGCAGTTACTCGAGAGCTTTTACAGGGGACGAGCAGTACTTC.

The chain is built from TRBV7-6 and TRBJ2-3; D is possibly TRBD1 or TRBD2 (5 bases each). Germline V gene lookup returns CDR1 SGHVS and CDR2 FNYEAQ. V was shortened by 4 bases and J by 8 bases, with 13 bases between the two germline ends. The CDR3 covers 13 residues. The CDR3 DNA is TGTGCCAGCAGCTACGGGACCGCTGGTACGCAGTATTTT. It codes for CASSYGTAGTQYF.

The genes are TRBV7-3 and TRBJ2-3; D not certain. Germline V CDR1 and CDR2: SGHTA, FQGTGA. V was pared by 3 bases and J by 1 base, with 11 bases between. This CDR3 has 15 residues. In nucleotides, the CDR3 is TGTGCCAGCAGCTTTTCGGGTCAACGCACAGATACGCAGTATTTT. Translating gives CASSFSGQRTDTQYF. The variable domain in full, completed from reference TRBV7-3 and TRBJ2-3, reads GAGVSQTPSNKVTEKGKYVELRCDPISGHTALYWYRQSLGQGPEFLIYFQGTGAADDSGLPNDRFFAVRPEGSVSTLKIQRTERGDSAVYLCASSFSGQRTDTQYFGPGTRLTVL.